This TCR beta chain derives from a study of blood T cell repertoires in COVID-19. In the study overall: There were acute and convalescent COVID-19 samples, and they came from the United States, Italy and Spain.

CDR1 is LNHDA and CDR2 is SQIVND in the germline V gene (reference sequence). The CDR3 is made up of 16 amino acids. The V and J ends lost 3 bases and 4 bases, in that order; junction bases with no gene match: 8. TCRdb's table, derived via immunoSEQ multiplex PCR, lists solely in-frame clones and lacks some. The sample includes about 200,000 clones, 82% of them seen just once. The sequenced material came from peripheral blood. The sequence derives from a woman between 40 and 50 years old with acute or convalescent COVID-19. This chain uses TRBV19 with TRBJ2-5, with 10 bases matching TRBD1. The CDR3 DNA sequence: TGTGCCAGTAGTATCGTCGAAGGGACAGGGGCAGAGACCCAGTACTTC. It specifies CASSIVEGTGAETQYF.